The clone carrying this T cell receptor (beta chain) has at least ten counts. Its antigen is unidentified. This sample is drawn from a study of T cells in Graves' hyperthyroidism and ophthalmopathy. The source material, RNA transcripts, was used to amplify TCR beta CDR3 regions. Researchers ran a first-round RT-PCR on the TCR CDR3 using the HTBI primer set. TCRdb re-called the multiplex PCR reads through MiXCR, storing one row per CDR3 protein. The sample comprises approximately 380,000 distinct CDR3 sequences, less than 20% of which are singletons, and 35% to 50% rests with the top ten. The study excluded patients with uncontrolled infection, other autoimmune disease, pregnancy or lactation. The authors took PBMCs from 10 ml fresh peripheral blood. Points from the study as a whole: Blood samples included most of the expanded thyroid clonotypes exceeding 0.001.

This CDR3 is 12 amino acids long. From germline, CDR1 is LGHDT and CDR2 YNNKEL (reference sequence). V was pared by 4 bases and J by 8 bases, with 11 bases between. The specimen sequenced was blood. The J gene is TRBJ1-1, the V gene TRBV3-1; D uncertain. The receptor's source is a man aged 18 to 35 with Graves' ophthalmopathy. CDR3 loop: CASSLPNAEAFF. The CDR3 DNA is TGTGCCAGCAGCCTCCCTAACGCCGAAGCTTTCTTT.